These 15 T cell receptor beta chains came from one sample sequenced in a study of blood T cell repertoires in COVID-19 (dated by TCRdb to 2020 to 2021). The library was prepared using the immunoSEQ multiplex PCR assay. The table comes from immuneACCESS by way of TCRdb, which keeps in-frame sequences with V and J called. Part of the clones is missing from these tables; in studies checked, under half for an unresolved V gene and the rest for unknown reasons. In all, the sample holds about 72,000 clones, and less than 90% of those were seen once. The ten largest clones capture around a sixth of the sample. Material: peripheral blood. The receptors here all came from a woman aged 80 or older with acute or convalescent COVID-19.

This chain uses TRBV2 with TRBJ1-1; the match to TRBD1 covers 10 bases. The CDR3 loop spans 18 amino acids. Germline V lookup: CDR1 SNHLY, CDR2 FYNNEI. V lost 7 bases, J lost 0 bases, and 14 bases stayed unmatched. CDR3 DNA sequence: TGTGCCAGCACGTTAGCCGGGACAGGGGTACACATGAACACTGAAGCTTTCTTT. Residues: CASTLAGTGVHMNTEAFF.

The chain couples TRBV5-1 to TRBJ2-3; 10 bases match TRBD2. The CDR3 covers 15 residues. The V gene's germline CDR1 is SGHRS and CDR2 YFSETQ. V gave up 3 bases and J gave up 5 bases; unmatched junction bases: 6. CDR3 sequence (DNA): TGCGCCAGCAGCTCCAGCGGGGGGGCCGGAGATACGCAGTATTTT. It is translated as CASSSSGGAGDTQYF.

This rearrangement joins TRBV7-3 to TRBJ2-1; 8 bases map to TRBD2. This CDR3 is 17 amino acids long. The germline CDR1 and CDR2 sequences are SGHTA and FQGTGA. Trimming took 5 bases from V and 6 from J; bases not matched to a gene: 15. CDR3: CASSQTPLAGGGNEQFF. In DNA, the CDR3 is TGTGCCAGCAGCCAAACCCCCCTGGCGGGGGGTGGCAATGAGCAGTTCTTC.

This sequence joins TRBV5-1 and TRBJ2-1; 7 bases fit TRBD2. The CDR3 spans 13 residues. V shed 4 bases, J shed 9 bases, and the junction held 7 bases outside the gene matches. CDR1 SGHRS and CDR2 YFSETQ come from the germline V gene. For the CDR3, the DNA is TGCGCCAGCAGCCTGCAGCGGGGTAGTGAGCAGTTCTTC. It is translated as CASSLQRGSEQFF.

The J gene is TRBJ1-1, the V gene TRBV13; 8 bases fit TRBD1. Germline loops: CDR1 PRHDT, CDR2 FYEKMQ (reference sequence). Unmatched junction bases numbered 3, after V lost 6 bases and J lost 0 bases. CDR3 length equals 14 residues. CDR3 DNA sequence: TGTGCCAGCAGTCTGGACAGGGTGAACACTGAAGCTTTCTTT. Translated, it gives CASSLDRVNTEAFF.

The V gene is TRBV18, the J gene TRBJ2-4, with TRBD2 matching over 8 bases. The CDR3 covers 15 residues. CDR1 and CDR2 from the germline V gene are KGHSH and LQKENI. The J segment lost 6 bases and the V segment lost 0 bases, leaving 4 bases of the junction unmatched. CDR3 coding DNA: TGTGCCAGCTCACCACCCCGGGGGGGCGTAAACATTCAGTACTTC. Translation: CASSPPRGGVNIQYF. Drawing the rest from reference TRBV18 and TRBJ2-4, the complete variable domain is NAGVMQNPRHLVRRRGQEARLRCSPMKGHSHVYWYRQLPEEGLKFMVYLQKENIIDESGMPKERFSAEFPKEGPSILRIQQVVRGDSAAYFCASSPPRGGVNIQYFGAGTRLSVL.

This chain uses TRBV19 with TRBJ2-5, with TRBD2 as a possible D gene (6 bases). Germline V gene sequence: CDR1 LNHDA, CDR2 SQIVND (reference sequence). The CDR3 length is 14 residues. V was shortened by 5 bases and J by 5 bases, with 15 bases between the two germline ends. CDR3 bases: TGTGCCAGTAGTTCGGGACTCCCGTCGGAGACCCAGTACTTC. Protein: CASSSGLPSETQYF.

J is TRBJ2-7 and V is TRBV5-1, with 9 bases fitting TRBD2. CDR1 SGHRS and CDR2 YFSETQ come from the germline V gene. V lost 6 bases and J lost 2; bases outside the gene matches: 9. The CDR3 covers 15 residues. The DNA of the CDR3 is TGCGCCAGCATGGAGCAAGCGGGAGGCCCCTACGAGCAGTACTTC. Translating gives CASMEQAGGPYEQYF.

The chain employs TRBV5-1 and TRBJ2-7; the match to TRBD2 covers 12 bases. The V and J ends lost 3 bases and 0 bases, in that order; junction bases with no gene match: 1. The germline CDR1 and CDR2 sequences are SGHRS and YFSETQ. This CDR3 comprises 15 residues. The DNA for the CDR3 is TGCGCCAGCAGCTCGGGACTAGCGGGCTCCTACGAGCAGTACTTC. As protein: CASSSGLAGSYEQYF.

The chain recombines TRBV7-9 with TRBJ2-3; no clear D gene. The germline V gene has CDR1 SEHNR and CDR2 FQNEAQ (reference sequence). V lost 4 bases to trimming and J lost 0 bases, with 8 bases between them. CDR3 length equals 14 residues. The CDR3, as DNA: TGTGCCAGCAGCTCGGGTGCTAGCACAGATACGCAGTATTTT. The encoded protein is CASSSGASTDTQYF. The full variable domain, with the rest looked up from reference TRBV7-9 and TRBJ2-3, is DTGVSQNPRHKITKRGQNVTFRCDPISEHNRLYWYRQTLGQGPEFLTYFQNEAQLEKSRLLSDRFSAERPKGSFSTLEIQRTEQGDSAMYLCASSSGASTDTQYFGPGTRLTVL.

The CDR3, as DNA: TGCGCCAGCAGCTACTCCCCCGGGACAGGGAGCACAGATACGCAGTATTTT. It codes for CASSYSPGTGSTDTQYF. J is TRBJ2-3 and V is TRBV5-1; 9 positions match TRBD1. The CDR3 is 17 amino acids. V gave up 3 bases and J gave up 0 bases; unmatched junction bases: 8. Germline V CDR1 and CDR2: SGHRS, YFSETQ.

The V and J genes are TRBV19 and TRBJ2-7; tentative D call: TRBD1 (5 bases). This CDR3 region has 12 residues. Germline assignment: CDR1 LNHDA and CDR2 SQIVND (reference sequence). V lost 5 bases, J lost 5 bases, and 10 bases lay in between. This CDR3 is CASSGALNEQYF. The CDR3 DNA follows: TGTGCCAGTAGTGGGGCGTTGAACGAGCAGTACTTC.

The chain combines TRBV7-8 with TRBJ2-5, with 7 bases that match TRBD2. The J segment lost 3 bases and the V segment lost 2 bases, leaving 6 bases of the junction unmatched. The CDR3 contains 15 residues. Germline V lookup: CDR1 SGHVS, CDR2 FQNEAQ. CDR3 sequence reads: CASSLISGGEETQYF. CDR3 nucleotides: TGTGCCAGCAGCTTAATCAGTGGGGGGGAAGAGACCCAGTACTTC.

The V and J genes are TRBV3-1 (or the pseudogene TRBV3-2) and TRBJ2-2; no reliable D call. The CDR3 contains 14 residues. The V gene lost 1 base and the J gene lost 3 bases, with 6 bases spanning the gap. Germline lookup yields CDR1 LGHDT and CDR2 YNNKEL (reference sequence). The CDR3 DNA follows: TGTGCCAGCAGCCAAGCACTCCACACCGGGGAGCTGTTTTTT. As protein: CASSQALHTGELFF.

V usage is TRBV29-1 and J usage is TRBJ2-1, with D possibly being TRBD2 (5 bases). The V end lost 6 bases, the J end lost 5 bases, and 5 bases lay between the germline ends. This CDR3 spans 10 amino acids. Germline loops: CDR1 SQVTM, CDR2 ANQGSEA. The CDR3 DNA follows: TGCAGCGTCGGGAACAATGAGCAGTTCTTC. This codes for CSVGNNEQFF.